The rows below give T cell receptor beta chains drawn from one sample of a study of blood T cell repertoires in COVID-19. The method was immunoSEQ multiplex PCR; TCRdb's version includes in-frame clones alone and lacks a portion of them. Of about 500,000 clones listed, about 89% are singletons. The specimen was peripheral blood. These receptors came from a woman between 45 and 65 years old with COVID-19, enrolled during active disease. Each CDR3 is given with its conserved first and last residue. Fields, in order: clone size, J gene, V gene, D gene, CDR3 DNA, CDR3 protein. The D gene is left open where the match is weak. A clone size is listed for some rows: how often the clone was seen (once, few, many), or a class if it is expanded.

abundance: .; j_gene: TRBJ2-7; v_gene: TRBV12-5; d_gene: .; CDR3nt: TGTGCTAGTGGTTTGTCAGGGTCGTTGGGCTCCTACGAGCAGTACTTC; CDR3aa: CASGLSGSLGSYEQYF
abundance: few; j_gene: TRBJ1-5; v_gene: TRBV28; d_gene: .; CDR3nt: TGTGCCAGCAGCTTGGACACAGGGCCGGGGTGGCCCCAGCATTTT; CDR3aa: CASSLDTGPGWPQHF
abundance: .; j_gene: TRBJ2-1; v_gene: TRBV6-6; d_gene: TRBD1; CDR3nt: TGTGCCAGCAGTTACGGACAGGGGAGAAACAATGAGCAGTTCTTC; CDR3aa: CASSYGQGRNNEQFF
abundance: .; j_gene: TRBJ2-7; v_gene: TRBV10-2; d_gene: .; CDR3nt: TGCGCCAGCAGTGAACAACAGGTTTACGAGCAGTACTTC; CDR3aa: CASSEQQVYEQYF
abundance: .; j_gene: TRBJ2-2; v_gene: TRBV30; d_gene: TRBD2; CDR3nt: TGTGCCTGGAGTAAAGAAAGGACTAGCGGGAACACCGGGGAGCTGTTTTTT; CDR3aa: CAWSKERTSGNTGELFF
abundance: .; j_gene: TRBJ1-4; v_gene: TRBV9; d_gene: .; CDR3nt: TGTGCCAGCAGTCTCTCAGGGATGTGGGATGAAAAACTGTTTTTT; CDR3aa: CASSLSGMWDEKLFF
abundance: .; j_gene: TRBJ1-3; v_gene: TRBV30; d_gene: .; CDR3nt: TGTGCCTGGACAGCTGGAAACACCATATATTTT; CDR3aa: CAWTAGNTIYF
abundance: .; j_gene: TRBJ2-3; v_gene: TRBV5-1; d_gene: TRBD2; CDR3nt: TGCGCCAGCAGCCTAGGCGGGGGGAGCACAGATACGCAGTATTTT; CDR3aa: CASSLGGGSTDTQYF
abundance: .; j_gene: TRBJ1-2; v_gene: TRBV5-1; d_gene: TRBD1; CDR3nt: TGCGCCAGCCGCGAAACAGGGGGTCTTACCTATGGCTACACCTTC; CDR3aa: CASRETGGLTYGYTF
abundance: .; j_gene: TRBJ2-1; v_gene: TRBV6-1; d_gene: TRBD2; CDR3nt: TGTGCCAGCAGTGACGGGGGGACGGGTTACAATGAGCAGTTCTTC; CDR3aa: CASSDGGTGYNEQFF
abundance: .; j_gene: TRBJ1-1; v_gene: TRBV3-1/TRBV3-2; d_gene: .; CDR3nt: TGTGCCAGCAGCCAAGGGACAGTCACTGAAGCTTTCTTT; CDR3aa: CASSQGTVTEAFF
abundance: .; j_gene: TRBJ1-4; v_gene: TRBV2; d_gene: .; CDR3nt: TGTGCCAGCACCCGCAACGGAGCTAATGAAAAACTGTTTTTT; CDR3aa: CASTRNGANEKLFF
abundance: .; j_gene: TRBJ1-2; v_gene: TRBV2; d_gene: .; CDR3nt: TGTGCCAGCAGGGCCTCCCATACCTATGGCTACACCTTC; CDR3aa: CASRASHTYGYTF
abundance: .; j_gene: TRBJ1-1; v_gene: TRBV18; d_gene: TRBD1; CDR3nt: TGTGCCAGCTCTCAACAGGGGACTGAAGCTTTCTTT; CDR3aa: CASSQQGTEAFF
abundance: .; j_gene: TRBJ1-5; v_gene: TRBV3-1/TRBV3-2; d_gene: TRBD1; CDR3nt: TGTGCCAGCAGCCTTCGGCAGGGGGCGAGTCAGCCCCAGCATTTT; CDR3aa: CASSLRQGASQPQHF
abundance: .; j_gene: TRBJ2-7; v_gene: TRBV4-2; d_gene: TRBD1; CDR3nt: TGTGCCAGCAGCCAAGAGGGACAGGGAAGGATGTACGAGCAGTACTTC; CDR3aa: CASSQEGQGRMYEQYF
abundance: few; j_gene: TRBJ1-4; v_gene: TRBV7-9; d_gene: .; CDR3nt: TGTGCCAGCAGCTTTGGGGGCAGTTCTAATGAAAAACTGTTTTTT; CDR3aa: CASSFGGSSNEKLFF
abundance: .; j_gene: TRBJ1-2; v_gene: TRBV4-1; d_gene: .; CDR3nt: TGCGCCAGCAGCCAAGAACTCGGGCCTAGCTTGAGCTACACCTTC; CDR3aa: CASSQELGPSLSYTF
abundance: .; j_gene: TRBJ2-7; v_gene: TRBV30; d_gene: TRBD1; CDR3nt: TGTGCCTGGAGTATTGGATACGGGACAGCCTACGAGCAGTACTTC; CDR3aa: CAWSIGYGTAYEQYF
abundance: .; j_gene: TRBJ1-2; v_gene: TRBV19; d_gene: TRBD1; CDR3nt: TGTGCCAGTAGACGGGACAGGGGCGGCTACACCTTC; CDR3aa: CASRRDRGGYTF
abundance: .; j_gene: TRBJ1-1; v_gene: TRBV6-2/TRBV6-3; d_gene: TRBD1; CDR3nt: TGTGCCAGCAGTATAGGACAGGTTTTGAACACTGAAGCTTTCTTT; CDR3aa: CASSIGQVLNTEAFF
abundance: .; j_gene: TRBJ2-7; v_gene: TRBV6-6; d_gene: .; CDR3nt: TGTGCCAGCAGTACTCCGTCGGGGTTGGGCGAGCAGTACTTC; CDR3aa: CASSTPSGLGEQYF
abundance: .; j_gene: TRBJ2-1; v_gene: TRBV5-1; d_gene: TRBD1; CDR3nt: TGCGCCAGCAGCCCCGGACAGGTATCGATTTACAATGAGCAGTTCTTC; CDR3aa: CASSPGQVSIYNEQFF
abundance: .; j_gene: TRBJ1-2; v_gene: TRBV2; d_gene: TRBD1; CDR3nt: TGTGCCAGCAGCATCAACCGGGGACAGTTATATGGCTACACCTTC; CDR3aa: CASSINRGQLYGYTF
abundance: once; j_gene: TRBJ1-2; v_gene: TRBV7-2; d_gene: TRBD1; CDR3nt: TGTGCCAGCAGCTTAGACAGGGGGCAAGGCTACACCTTC; CDR3aa: CASSLDRGQGYTF
abundance: once; j_gene: TRBJ2-1; v_gene: TRBV6-2/TRBV6-3; d_gene: TRBD1; CDR3nt: TGTGCCAGCAGTTATGACTGGACAGGTTACATCGAGCAGTTCTTC; CDR3aa: CASSYDWTGYIEQFF
abundance: .; j_gene: TRBJ2-5; v_gene: TRBV3-1/TRBV3-2; d_gene: TRBD2; CDR3nt: TGTGCCAGCAGCCCCGGGGGGGCCGTCACCCAGTACTTC; CDR3aa: CASSPGGAVTQYF
abundance: .; j_gene: TRBJ1-1; v_gene: TRBV7-6; d_gene: .; CDR3nt: TGTGCCAGCAGCTTAGGGAGGAACACTGAAGCTTTCTTT; CDR3aa: CASSLGRNTEAFF
abundance: few; j_gene: TRBJ1-4; v_gene: TRBV15; d_gene: TRBD1; CDR3nt: TGTGCCACCAGCAGCCCTGGGGGAGGACAGGCACTCGAAAAACTGTTTTTT; CDR3aa: CATSSPGGGQALEKLFF
abundance: .; j_gene: TRBJ1-4; v_gene: TRBV6-1; d_gene: .; CDR3nt: TGTGCCAGCAGTGAAGCCTTCGGGGTAGGGGAAAAACTGTTTTTT; CDR3aa: CASSEAFGVGEKLFF
abundance: .; j_gene: TRBJ1-6; v_gene: TRBV25-1; d_gene: TRBD1; CDR3nt: TGTGCCAGCAGTGAACCCGGACAGGGGAATTCACCCCTCCACTTT; CDR3aa: CASSEPGQGNSPLHF
abundance: .; j_gene: TRBJ2-5; v_gene: TRBV9; d_gene: .; CDR3nt: TGTGCCAGCAGCGTAAGGCCAGGGCGAGAGACCCAGTACTTC; CDR3aa: CASSVRPGRETQYF
abundance: .; j_gene: TRBJ2-7; v_gene: TRBV5-1; d_gene: TRBD2; CDR3nt: TGCGCCAGCGCCCGGGAGGCCTACGAGCAGTACTTC; CDR3aa: CASAREAYEQYF
abundance: once; j_gene: TRBJ2-3; v_gene: TRBV24-1; d_gene: .; CDR3nt: TGTGCCACCAGTGACCCTGACCCAGGGAATACGCAGTATTTT; CDR3aa: CATSDPDPGNTQYF
abundance: .; j_gene: TRBJ1-1; v_gene: TRBV27; d_gene: .; CDR3nt: TGTGCCAGCAGTTTAACGGGGGGCACTGAAGCTTTCTTT; CDR3aa: CASSLTGGTEAFF
abundance: few; j_gene: TRBJ1-2; v_gene: TRBV6-5; d_gene: .; CDR3nt: TGTGCCAGCCGACAGGACGGGGGGGCGCTGGATGGCTACACCTTC; CDR3aa: CASRQDGGALDGYTF
abundance: .; j_gene: TRBJ1-6; v_gene: TRBV10-2; d_gene: .; CDR3nt: TGCGCCAGCAGTAAGGTTACCCAGGGATCACCCCTCCACTTT; CDR3aa: CASSKVTQGSPLHF
abundance: .; j_gene: TRBJ1-2; v_gene: TRBV5-6; d_gene: .; CDR3nt: TGTGCCAGCAGCCCTTGGGCTACAGGGTTCTATGGCTACACCTTC; CDR3aa: CASSPWATGFYGYTF
abundance: .; j_gene: TRBJ2-2; v_gene: TRBV5-1; d_gene: .; CDR3nt: TGCGCCAGCAGCTTATCAGGGGCGAACACCGGGGAGCTGTTTTTT; CDR3aa: CASSLSGANTGELFF
abundance: .; j_gene: TRBJ2-7; v_gene: TRBV30; d_gene: TRBD2; CDR3nt: TGTGCCTGGACCGGGGGCGGGGGGCTTGAGCAGTACTTC; CDR3aa: CAWTGGGGLEQYF
abundance: .; j_gene: TRBJ2-1; v_gene: TRBV6-1; d_gene: TRBD2; CDR3nt: TGTGCCAGCAGTGAATACGTAGCGGGGGGGCGCAATGAGCAGTTCTTC; CDR3aa: CASSEYVAGGRNEQFF